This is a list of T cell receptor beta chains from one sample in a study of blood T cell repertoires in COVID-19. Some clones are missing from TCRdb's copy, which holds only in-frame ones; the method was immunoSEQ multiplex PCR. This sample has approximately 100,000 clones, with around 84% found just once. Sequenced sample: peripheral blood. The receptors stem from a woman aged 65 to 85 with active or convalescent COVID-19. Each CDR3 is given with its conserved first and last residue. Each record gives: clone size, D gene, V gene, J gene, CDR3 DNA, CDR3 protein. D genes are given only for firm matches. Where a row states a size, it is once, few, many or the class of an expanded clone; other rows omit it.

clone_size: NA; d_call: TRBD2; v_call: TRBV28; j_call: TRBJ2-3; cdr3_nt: TGTGCCAGCAACACGGGGGGAGCTAGCACAGATACGCAGTATTTT; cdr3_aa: CASNTGGASTDTQYF
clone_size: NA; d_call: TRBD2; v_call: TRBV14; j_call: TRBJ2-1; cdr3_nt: TGTGCCAGCAGTCTAGCGGGAGGGCCAAGGAATGAGCAGTTCTTC; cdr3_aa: CASSLAGGPRNEQFF
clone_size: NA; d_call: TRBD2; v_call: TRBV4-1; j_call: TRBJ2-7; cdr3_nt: TGCGCCAGCAGCCAAGGGACCTTTAGCGGGGGGCTCGACGAGCAGTACTTC; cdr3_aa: CASSQGTFSGGLDEQYF
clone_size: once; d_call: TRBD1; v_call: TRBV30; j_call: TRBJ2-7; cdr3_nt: TGTGCCTGGAGTGTAAGGGCGTCAGGGGGTAACCTCAAGCAGTACTTC; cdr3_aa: CAWSVRASGGNLKQYF
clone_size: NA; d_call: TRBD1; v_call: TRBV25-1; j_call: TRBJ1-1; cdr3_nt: TGTGCCAGCAGCGTAACAGGGGGAGGCACTGAAGCTTTCTTT; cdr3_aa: CASSVTGGGTEAFF
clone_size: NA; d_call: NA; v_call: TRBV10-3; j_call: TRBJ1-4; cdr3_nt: TGTGCCATCAGGCCCGGGAGTTTAAATGAAAAACTGTTTTTT; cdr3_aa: CAIRPGSLNEKLFF
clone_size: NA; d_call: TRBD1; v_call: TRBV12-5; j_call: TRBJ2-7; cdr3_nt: TGTGCTAGTGGTTTTGGAATGTCAGGGGGCGAGCAGTACTTC; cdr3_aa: CASGFGMSGGEQYF
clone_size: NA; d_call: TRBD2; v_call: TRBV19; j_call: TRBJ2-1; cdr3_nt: TGTGCCAGTAGTGGGACTAGCACCCAGAATGAGCAGTTCTTC; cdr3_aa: CASSGTSTQNEQFF
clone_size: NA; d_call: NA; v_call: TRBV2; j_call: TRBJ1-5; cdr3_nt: TGTGCCAGCAGCGCGACGACAGTTAATCAGCCCCAGCATTTT; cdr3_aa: CASSATTVNQPQHF
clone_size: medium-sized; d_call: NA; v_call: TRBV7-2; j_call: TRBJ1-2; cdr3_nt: TGTGCCAGCAGCTCCCGGGGAGGGCCTACTAACTATGGCTACACCTTC; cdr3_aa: CASSSRGGPTNYGYTF
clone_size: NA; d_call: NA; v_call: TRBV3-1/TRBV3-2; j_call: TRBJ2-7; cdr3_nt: TGTGCCAGCAGCCTAGGCGGAAGGAAAACCCACGAGCAGTACTTC; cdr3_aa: CASSLGGRKTHEQYF
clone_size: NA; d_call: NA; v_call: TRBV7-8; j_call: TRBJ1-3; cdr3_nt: TGTGCCAGCAGCTTAGAGGGGTCTGGAAACACCATATATTTT; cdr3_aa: CASSLEGSGNTIYF
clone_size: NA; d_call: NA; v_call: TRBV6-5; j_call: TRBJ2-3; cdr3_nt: TGTGCCAGCAGTTCGTGGGGGGGGGCCACAGATACGCAGTATTTT; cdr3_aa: CASSSWGGATDTQYF
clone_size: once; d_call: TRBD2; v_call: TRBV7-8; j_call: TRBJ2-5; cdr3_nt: TGTGCCAGCAGCTTAGTTCTAGCGGGGAGGGAGACCCAGTACTTC; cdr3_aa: CASSLVLAGRETQYF
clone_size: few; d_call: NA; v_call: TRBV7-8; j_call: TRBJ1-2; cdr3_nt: TGTGCCAGCAGCCGTGGACAGTCTAACTATGGCTACACCTTC; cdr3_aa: CASSRGQSNYGYTF
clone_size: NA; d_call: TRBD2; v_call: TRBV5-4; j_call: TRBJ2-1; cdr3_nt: TGTGCCAGCAGCTTGGCTAGCGGGAATGAGCAGTTCTTC; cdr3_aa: CASSLASGNEQFF
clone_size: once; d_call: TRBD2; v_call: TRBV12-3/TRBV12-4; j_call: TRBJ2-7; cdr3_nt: TGTGCCAGCAGGTACGGGAGGGCCTACGAGCAGTACTTC; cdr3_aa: CASRYGRAYEQYF
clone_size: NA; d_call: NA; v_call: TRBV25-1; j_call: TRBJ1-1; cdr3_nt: TGTGCCAGCAGTGAATATGGGGGCCGGCGCACTGAAGCTTTCTTT; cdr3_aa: CASSEYGGRRTEAFF
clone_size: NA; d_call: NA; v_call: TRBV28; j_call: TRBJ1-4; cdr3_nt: TGTGCCAGCAGTCAGGCAGCTAATGAAAAACTGTTTTTT; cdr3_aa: CASSQAANEKLFF
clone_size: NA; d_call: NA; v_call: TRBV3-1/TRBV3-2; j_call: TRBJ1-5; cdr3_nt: TGTGCCAGCAGCCAAGAACAGGGAACTCAGCCCCAGCATTTT; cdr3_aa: CASSQEQGTQPQHF
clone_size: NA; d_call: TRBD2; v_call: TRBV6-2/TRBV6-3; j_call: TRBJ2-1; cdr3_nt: TGTGCCAGCAGTTTTAGCGGGACGACCTACAATGAGCAGTTCTTC; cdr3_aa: CASSFSGTTYNEQFF
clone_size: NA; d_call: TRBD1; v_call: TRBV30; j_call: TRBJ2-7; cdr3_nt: TGTGCCTGGAGTGCCGGACAGGGCACCTCCTACGAGCAGTACTTC; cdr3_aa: CAWSAGQGTSYEQYF
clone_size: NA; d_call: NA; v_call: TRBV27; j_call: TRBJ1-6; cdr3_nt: TGTGCCAGCAGCCGCTCGACCACGGGTTCACCCCTCCACTTT; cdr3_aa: CASSRSTTGSPLHF
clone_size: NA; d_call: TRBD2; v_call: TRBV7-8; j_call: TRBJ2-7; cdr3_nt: TGTGCCAGCAGCCACCCATGGACTAGCGGGAGCTCCTACGAGCAGTACTTC; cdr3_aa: CASSHPWTSGSSYEQYF
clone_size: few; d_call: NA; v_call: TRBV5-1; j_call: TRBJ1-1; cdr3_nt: TGCGCCAGCAGCTTGAAGCAGGACACTGAAGCTTTCTTT; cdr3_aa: CASSLKQDTEAFF
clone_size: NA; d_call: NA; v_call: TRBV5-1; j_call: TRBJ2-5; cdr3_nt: TGCGCCAGCAGCTTGGACGGGTCCAGGGTAGGAGAGACCCAGTACTTC; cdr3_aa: CASSLDGSRVGETQYF
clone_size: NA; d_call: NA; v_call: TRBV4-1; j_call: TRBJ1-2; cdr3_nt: TGCGCCAGCAGCCATGACAGAGGACGTAACTATGGCTACACCTTC; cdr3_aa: CASSHDRGRNYGYTF
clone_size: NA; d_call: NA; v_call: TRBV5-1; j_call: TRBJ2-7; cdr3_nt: TGCGCCAGCAGCTTGGCCGGAGATCACTCCTACGAGCAGTACTTC; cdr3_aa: CASSLAGDHSYEQYF
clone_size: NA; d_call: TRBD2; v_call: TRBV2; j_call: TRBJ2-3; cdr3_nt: TGTGCCAGCAGTGAAACGGGACTAGCGGTAGATACGCAGTATTTT; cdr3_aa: CASSETGLAVDTQYF
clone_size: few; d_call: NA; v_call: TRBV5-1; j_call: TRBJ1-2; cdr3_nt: TGCGCCAGCAGCTTGGGTCAGGGGAAGAATAACTATGGCTACACCTTC; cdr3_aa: CASSLGQGKNNYGYTF
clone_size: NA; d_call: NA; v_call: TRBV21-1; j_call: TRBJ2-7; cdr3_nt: TGTGCCAGCAGCGCCTCGGGACTCGCTGAAAACTACGAGCAGTACTTC; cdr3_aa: CASSASGLAENYEQYF
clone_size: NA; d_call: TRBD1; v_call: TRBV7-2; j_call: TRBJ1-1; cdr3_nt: TGTGCCAGCAGCTCGACAGGGTTCACTGAAGCTTTCTTT; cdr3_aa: CASSSTGFTEAFF
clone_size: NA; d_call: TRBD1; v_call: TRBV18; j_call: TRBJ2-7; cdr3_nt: TGTGCCAGCTCATCCGACAGGGGGAACTCCTACGAGCAGTACTTC; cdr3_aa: CASSSDRGNSYEQYF